This T cell receptor (beta chain) appears in the sequencing data of a study of blood T cell repertoires in COVID-19. About the study: COVID-19 samples collected from the United States, Italy and Spain covered acute and convalescent phases. Sources were T cells, B-cell-depleted T cells, or PBMCs; the material itself was cDNA or gDNA.

In the authors' workflow: Amplification of reference gene primers was used by the study to estimate nucleated cell counts. Some clones are missing from TCRdb's copy, which holds only in-frame ones; the method was immunoSEQ multiplex PCR. V and J calls and clone size are copied from that table; D and trimming were computed from the DNA. Seen here are about 120,000 clones, around 82% observed once, and the top ten hold 15% to 20%. This clone was seen only once. V lost 6 bases to trimming and J lost 1 base; unmatched junction nucleotides: 5. The CDR3 totals 15 residues. In germline, CDR1 is SNHLY, CDR2 FYNNEI.

This clonotype was sampled from a woman aged 55-70 years with acute or convalescent COVID-19. The genes are TRBV2 and TRBJ1-5; 8 bases are shared with TRBD1. The sequencing sample was made of peripheral blood. CDR3 sequence reads: CASSNDRGSNQPQHF. CDR3 DNA: TGTGCCAGCAGCAACGACAGGGGAAGCAATCAGCCCCAGCATTTT.